Shown below are 16 T cell receptor beta chains from a single sample sequenced in a study of vaccination effects on CD4 cells after COVID-19. The protocol was immunoSEQ multiplex PCR, while the TCRdb copy is restricted to in-frame clones and leaves out a portion. The repertoire consists of around 65,000 clones, with around three quarters occurring once and the leading ten covering 1% to 1.5%. Ahead of sequencing, the ViraFEST assay grew antigen-specific CD4+ T cells using viral peptide pools. Culture lasted over 9 days before CD4+ T cell isolation. Participants got two doses of BNT162b2 or mRNA-1273 vaccine. Their specific antigens are unknown. The material sequenced was CD4+ T cells from PBMCs cultured with HCoV-229E spike peptides, taken after COVID-19 vaccination. The receptors were gathered from a human donor who received a COVID-19 vaccine.

The chain combines TRBV10-3 with TRBJ1-6, with D perhaps matching TRBD1 (5 bases). Germline V gene sequence: CDR1 ENHRY, CDR2 SYGVKD. The V and J ends lost 4 bases and 5 bases respectively, with 15 bases between them. This CDR3 comprises 16 residues. CDR3 sequence reads: CAISGGGIVDNSPLHF. CDR3 in DNA: TGTGCCATCAGTGGGGGGGGAATAGTGGATAATTCACCCCTCCACTTT.

This sequence joins TRBV5-5 and TRBJ1-4; perhaps TRBD1 as D (6 bases). V lost 2 bases, J lost 3 bases, and 17 bases lay in between. The CDR3 is 17 amino acids. Germline V gene lookup returns CDR1 SGHKS and CDR2 YYEKEE (reference sequence). CDR3 loop: CASSFWKGGESNEKLFF. The CDR3 DNA reads TGTGCCAGCAGCTTTTGGAAGGGGGGCGAATCTAATGAAAAACTGTTTTTT.

The chain carries TRBV6-2 or TRBV6-3 and TRBJ2-1, with 8 bases identical to TRBD1. The germline gives CDR1 MNHEY, CDR2 SVGEGT. The ends lost 5 bases at V and 6 bases at J; junction bases unmatched: 9. The CDR3 totals 15 residues. CDR3 region: CASSDRTGPANEQFF. CDR3 nucleotides: TGTGCCAGCAGTGACCGGACAGGGCCGGCCAATGAGCAGTTCTTC.

The V and J genes are TRBV9 and TRBJ2-1; D is tentatively TRBD1 or TRBD2 (5 bases each). CDR1 SGDLS and CDR2 YYNGEE come from the germline V gene. Trimming took 0 bases from V and 8 from J, leaving 15 bases between them. There are 15 residues in the CDR3. In nucleotides, the CDR3 is TGTGCCAGCAGCGTAGGGGTGTTGGGGCGGGATGAGCAGTTCTTC. Translating it yields CASSVGVLGRDEQFF.

The CDR3 spells CASSPIYRRPGANTEAFF. CDR3 nucleotide sequence: TGCGCCAGCAGCCCCATATATCGTCGGCCGGGGGCGAACACTGAAGCTTTCTTT. This chain connects TRBV4-1 to TRBJ1-1; tentatively, D is TRBD1 (6 bases). Trimming removed 4 bases from V and 1 base from J, with 22 bases in between. The CDR3 loop spans 18 amino acids. From germline, CDR1 is MGHRA and CDR2 YSYEKL.

This clone was seen only a few times. The DNA for the CDR3 is TGTGCCAGCAGTCTGGGACAGGGGCTCAATGAGCAGTTCTTC. It is translated as CASSLGQGLNEQFF. The V call is TRBV2, the J call TRBJ2-1, with 10 positions matching TRBD1. The germline gives CDR1 SNHLY, CDR2 FYNNEI. CDR3 length equals 14 residues. With 5 bases clipped from V and 6 bases from J, the junction kept 4 bases outside the gene matches.

This rearrangement joins TRBV4-2 to TRBJ1-4; TRBD1 agrees at 7 bases. CDR1 is LGHNA and CDR2 is YNFKEQ in the germline V gene. J was trimmed by 3 bases and V by 3 bases; bases with no gene match: 4. The CDR3 sequence is 15 residues long. The DNA for the CDR3 is TGTGCCAGCAGCCAGACAGGGCCGGCTAATGAAAAACTGTTTTTT. Amino acid sequence: CASSQTGPANEKLFF.

The genes are TRBV5-1 and TRBJ1-1; D is perhaps TRBD1 (5 bases). Trimming removed 5 bases from V and 1 base from J, with 24 bases in between. This CDR3 has 18 amino acids. Germline V gene data show CDR1 as SGHRS and CDR2 as YFSETQ. CDR3 coding DNA: TGCGCCAGCAGATTACAGAGCCGTGGGACCTTGGCGAACACTGAAGCTTTCTTT. The encoded protein is CASRLQSRGTLANTEAFF. Drawing the rest from reference TRBV5-1 and TRBJ1-1, the complete variable domain is KAGVTQTPRYLIKTRGQQVTLSCSPISGHRSVSWYQQTPGQGLQFLFEYFSETQRNKGNFPGRFSGRQFSNSRSEMNVSTLELGDSALYLCASRLQSRGTLANTEAFFGQGTRLTVV.

The DNA for the CDR3 is TGTGCCAGCAGCTTTGGGGGGTATCCTGGCTACACCTTC. Amino acids: CASSFGGYPGYTF. The gene calls are TRBV7-2 and TRBJ1-2; TRBD1 is a possible D gene (5 bases). The CDR3 sequence is 13 residues long. V lost 3 bases and J 7 bases, leaving 12 bases between the germline ends. CDR1 SGHTA and CDR2 FQGNSA come from the germline V gene.

This chain joins TRBV2 and TRBJ2-5; no definite D call. The CDR3 runs 15 residues. Germline V gene sequence: CDR1 SNHLY, CDR2 FYNNEI. V lost 2 bases and J lost 7, with 17 bases in between. The CDR3 DNA is TGTGCCAGCAGTGAATACGGGTTGGCCGGCGGGACCCAGTACTTC. As protein: CASSEYGLAGGTQYF. Looking up the rest from reference TRBV2 and TRBJ2-5 gives the full variable domain: EPEVTQTPSHQVTQMGQEVILRCVPISNHLYFYWYRQILGQKVEFLVSFYNNEISEKSEIFDDQFSVERPDGSNFTLKIRSTKLEDSAMYFCASSEYGLAGGTQYFGPGTRLLVL.

V and J are TRBV28 and TRBJ2-2, with TRBD1 as a possible D gene (5 bases). Germline V lookup: CDR1 MDHEN, CDR2 SYDVKM. This CDR3 is built from 15 residues. Trimming removed 11 bases at V and 6 bases at J, with 22 bases between. The CDR3 coding sequence is TGTGCCGCTACCGGGTGGGGCGCTCAGGCCGGGGAGCTGTTTTTT. Amino acid sequence: CAATGWGAQAGELFF.

This chain links TRBV9 with TRBJ1-4; no firm D call. Germline-derived CDR1 and CDR2 are SGDLS and YYNGEE. The CDR3 totals 16 residues. With 2 bases removed from V and 3 bases from J, the gap between germline ends came to 14 bases. The CDR3 spells CASSVNPVAANEKLFF. CDR3 coding DNA: TGTGCCAGCAGCGTGAATCCAGTTGCGGCTAATGAAAAACTGTTTTTT.

The genes are TRBV10-2 and TRBJ1-1; D is undetermined. Per the germline V gene, CDR1 is WSHSY and CDR2 is SAAADI. CDR3 length: 14 residues. V was pared by 6 bases and J by 1 base, with 12 bases between. The CDR3 loop reads CASREVRQNTEAFF. Here the CDR3 DNA reads TGCGCCAGCAGAGAGGTCAGGCAGAACACTGAAGCTTTCTTT.

The V gene is TRBV5-1, the J gene TRBJ1-3; 7 bases are a match to TRBD1. V was clipped by 0 bases and J by 6 bases; unmatched bases: 6. The germline gives CDR1 SGHRS, CDR2 YFSETQ. This CDR3 comprises 15 residues. DNA for the CDR3: TGCGCCAGCAGCTTGGGACAGGGATTAGAAAACACCATATATTTT. It specifies CASSLGQGLENTIYF.

V and J are TRBV11-2 and TRBJ1-1, with unresolved D. Germline CDR1 reads SGHAT; CDR2 reads FQNNGV. The CDR3 spans 12 residues. The V end was cut by 3 bases, the J end by 4 bases, with 6 bases between. The chain's CDR3 is CASSFTFTEAFF. CDR3 in DNA: TGTGCCAGCAGCTTCACATTCACTGAAGCTTTCTTT.

This chain uses TRBV29-1 with TRBJ1-1; D is perhaps TRBD1 (6 bases). Trimming pared 6 bases from V and 5 bases from J, leaving 22 bases between. Germline V gene data show CDR1 as SQVTM and CDR2 as ANQGSEA. The CDR3 runs 15 residues. The CDR3 sequence: CSVSNRDRGTTEAFF. CDR3 DNA: TGCAGCGTCTCAAACCGGGACCGGGGGACAACTGAAGCTTTCTTT.